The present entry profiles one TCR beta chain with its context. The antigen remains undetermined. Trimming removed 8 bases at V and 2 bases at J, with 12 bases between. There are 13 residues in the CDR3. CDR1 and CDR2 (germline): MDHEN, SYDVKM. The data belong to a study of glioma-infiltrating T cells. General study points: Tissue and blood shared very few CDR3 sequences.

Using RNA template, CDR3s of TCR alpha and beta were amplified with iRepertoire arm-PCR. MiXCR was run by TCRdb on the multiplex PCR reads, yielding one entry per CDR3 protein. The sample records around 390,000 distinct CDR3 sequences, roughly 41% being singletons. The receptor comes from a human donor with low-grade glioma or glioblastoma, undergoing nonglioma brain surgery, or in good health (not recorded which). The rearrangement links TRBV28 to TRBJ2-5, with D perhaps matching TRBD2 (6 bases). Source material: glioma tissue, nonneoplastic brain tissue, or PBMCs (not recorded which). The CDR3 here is CASESAGQETQYF. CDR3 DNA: TGTGCCAGCGAGTCTGCGGGACAAGAGACCCAGTACTTC.